Presented here are 21 T cell receptor beta chains from one specimen sequenced in a study of T-cell memory formation after mild COVID-19. From the 5' RACE reads, TCRdb called clonotypes with MiXCR, one entry per CDR3 protein. The sample holds 250,000 to 300,000 distinct CDR3 sequences; 8% to 10% are singletons and the top ten take approximately 23%. The sample taken for sequencing was PBMCs or a T cell subset sorted from them (not recorded which). These receptors were collected from a man between 18 and 29 years old who had mild COVID-19 (a few samples of this study predate the infection). Cell type and time point are not known.

The table lists this clonotype with many counts. The V and J genes are TRBV4-2 and TRBJ1-4, with D tentatively TRBD1 (5 bases). Trimming stripped 0 bases from V and 4 bases from J, with 12 bases between. CDR1 is LGHNA and CDR2 is YNFKEQ in the germline V gene. The CDR3 spans 16 residues. This chain's CDR3 is CASSQDPGLFNEKLFF. The CDR3 nucleotides are TGTGCCAGCAGCCAAGATCCGGGACTGTTTAATGAAAAACTGTTTTTT.

The chain combines TRBV9 with TRBJ2-5; D is tentatively TRBD1 or TRBD2 (5 bases each). This CDR3 has 14 residues. The V end was cut by 4 bases, the J end by 5 bases, with 15 bases between. The germline V gene has CDR1 SGDLS and CDR2 YYNGEE. CDR3 amino acids: CASSSRGGAETQYF. The CDR3 nucleotides are TGTGCCAGCAGCTCCCGGGGTGGGGCCGAGACCCAGTACTTC. The full variable domain, in which reference TRBV9 and TRBJ2-5 provide the parts outside the CDR3, is DSGVTQTPKHLITATGQRVTLRCSPRSGDLSVYWYQQSLDQGLQFLIQYYNGEERAKGNILERFSAQQFPDLHSELNLSSLELGDSALYFCASSSRGGAETQYFGPGTRLLVL.

This clonotype was recorded a few times. The chain recombines TRBV7-2 with TRBJ2-5; D is tentatively TRBD1 or TRBD2 (5 bases each). Trimming took 5 bases from V and 4 from J, leaving 20 bases between them. In germline, CDR1 is SGHTA, CDR2 FQGNSA. This CDR3 spans 16 amino acids. CDR3 DNA sequence: TGTGCCAGCAGCCTCACCACAAACACTGGGGGAGAGACCCAGTACTTC. It is translated as CASSLTTNTGGETQYF.

This clonotype has a count of ten or more. The rearrangement joins TRBV5-1 to TRBJ2-3; tentatively, D is TRBD1 (6 bases). The CDR3 totals 14 residues. Germline V gene lookup returns CDR1 SGHRS and CDR2 YFSETQ. V gave up 0 bases and J gave up 3 bases, with 8 bases separating them. The CDR3 region is CASSLDRVTDTQYF. DNA for the CDR3: TGCGCCAGCAGCTTGGACAGGGTTACAGATACGCAGTATTTT.

V usage is TRBV12-3 or TRBV12-4 and J usage is TRBJ2-6, with 8 bases fitting TRBD2. The V and J ends lost 7 bases and 0 bases, in that order; junction bases with no gene match: 8. The CDR3 spans 17 residues. The CDR3 sequence: CASIPRGGGSGANVLTF. The CDR3 DNA follows: TGTGCCAGCATTCCTCGGGGGGGCGGCTCTGGGGCCAACGTCCTGACTTTC.

This clonotype occurred many times. The V gene is TRBV4-3, the J gene TRBJ1-4; no firm D call. From germline, CDR1 is LGHNA and CDR2 YSLEER. The V end lost 3 bases, the J end lost 7 bases, and 12 bases lay between the germline ends. The CDR3 runs to 14 residues. This CDR3 is CASSQRTAGEKLFF. The CDR3 DNA follows: TGCGCCAGCAGCCAGCGGACGGCGGGTGAAAAACTGTTTTTT.

The chain recombines TRBV19 with TRBJ1-1; TRBD1 is a possible D gene (6 bases). The CDR3 consists of 14 residues. V lost 6 bases to trimming and J lost 1 base, with 12 bases between them. Looked up from germline, CDR1 is LNHDA and CDR2 is SQIVND (reference sequence). The CDR3, as DNA: TGTGCCAGTAGCCCAAGGGGGTGGAACACTGAAGCTTTCTTT. The encoded protein is CASSPRGWNTEAFF.

This clonotype was observed at least ten times. The chain has TRBV6-6 and TRBJ2-1, with 7 bases fitting TRBD2. This CDR3 region has 12 residues. V lost 8 bases, J lost 2 bases, and 0 bases stayed unmatched. Germline V gene lookup returns CDR1 MNHNY and CDR2 SVGAGI (reference sequence). CDR3 residues: CASGGAYNEQFF. The DNA of the CDR3 is TGTGCCAGCGGGGGGGCCTACAATGAGCAGTTCTTC.

This chain joins TRBV7-9 and TRBJ2-1, with D possibly being TRBD1 or TRBD2 (5 bases each). V lost 6 bases, J lost 8 bases, and 20 bases lay in between. Germline values: CDR1 SEHNR, CDR2 FQNEAQ (reference sequence). This CDR3 has 15 amino acids. The CDR3 nucleotides read TGTGCCAGCAGTTCTACGGGGCTAGCTGGCGATGAGCAGTTCTTC. As protein: CASSSTGLAGDEQFF.

This clonotype has only a few counts. The CDR3 protein is CASSTRTKISNQPQHF. DNA of the CDR3: TGTGCCAGCAGTACCCGGACTAAAATTAGCAATCAGCCCCAGCATTTT. The chain combines TRBV28 with TRBJ1-5; D is unclear. Germline CDR1 is MDHEN and CDR2 is SYDVKM. V was clipped by 5 bases and J by 0 bases, with 14 bases between them. CDR3 length: 16 amino acids.

This clonotype came up a few times. The genes are TRBV7-3 and TRBJ2-7, with D hard to call. Germline lookup yields CDR1 SGHTA and CDR2 FQGTGA. V dropped 2 bases and J dropped 5 bases, with 16 bases sitting between them. The length of the CDR3 is 15 residues. CDR3 nucleotides: TGTGCCAGCAGCTTACTTGCCGCGGCACGGGACGAGCAGTACTTC. As protein: CASSLLAAARDEQYF.

This clonotype was counted many times. This chain connects TRBV7-3 to TRBJ2-1; D ambiguous. Germline CDR1 reads SGHTA; CDR2 reads FQGTGA. The CDR3 runs to 14 residues. V gave up 2 bases and J gave up 7 bases, with 12 bases separating them. The CDR3 bases are TGTGCCAGCAGCTTAGACGGGTCCCGGAATGAGCAGTTCTTC. Translating gives CASSLDGSRNEQFF.

The rearrangement joins TRBV6-5 to TRBJ2-5; perhaps TRBD2 as D (5 bases). From germline, CDR1 is MNHEY and CDR2 SVGAGI. The CDR3 length is 14 residues. V shed 2 bases and J shed 5 bases, with 12 bases lying between them. The CDR3 DNA sequence: TGTGCCAGCAGTTACGCGCGAGGGTTGGAGACCCAGTACTTC. Translation: CASSYARGLETQYF.

The rearrangement joins TRBV5-1 to TRBJ2-2; 7 bases align to TRBD2. The CDR3 totals 15 residues. V gave up 0 bases and J gave up 7 bases; unmatched junction bases: 6. The germline gives CDR1 SGHRS, CDR2 YFSETQ. The CDR3 DNA follows: TGCGCCAGCAGCTTGGCCTTCAGGGAGGGCGGGGAGCTGTTTTTT. It yields the protein CASSLAFREGGELFF.

This clonotype occurred a few times. The rearrangement joins TRBV3-1 to TRBJ2-7, with 8 bases lining up with TRBD1. V lost 3 bases to trimming and J lost 7 bases; unmatched junction nucleotides: 5. Germline CDR1 and CDR2: LGHDT and YNNKEL (reference sequence). CDR3 length: 13 residues. Here the CDR3 DNA reads TGTGCCAGCAGCCACCCGGACAGGGAGGAGCAGTACTTC. It translates to CASSHPDREEQYF.

This clonotype was detected a few times. The rearrangement uses TRBV18 and TRBJ1-2; weak D call: TRBD1 (5 bases). V was clipped by 3 bases and J by 2 bases, with 13 bases between them. The germline V gene has CDR1 KGHSH and CDR2 LQKENI. This CDR3 has 15 amino acids. DNA for the CDR3: TGTGCCAGCTCACCGAACCCCGACAGCAACTATGGCTACACCTTC. This translates into CASSPNPDSNYGYTF.

The CDR3 loop is CASSLSGGIKYGPETRTDTQYF. The CDR3 bases are TGTGCCAGCAGCTTAAGCGGGGGAATAAAGTATGGGCCCGAAACGCGAACAGATACGCAGTATTTT. The rearrangement links TRBV7-3 to TRBJ2-3, with 7 bases fitting TRBD2. Per the germline V gene, CDR1 is SGHTA and CDR2 is FQGTGA. The CDR3 runs to 22 residues. V lost 1 base, J lost 3 bases, and 25 bases stayed unmatched.

The chain carries TRBV5-6 and TRBJ2-7; D gene unclear. Germline V gene data show CDR1 as SGHDT and CDR2 as YYEEEE. V was clipped by 0 bases and J by 11 bases, with 12 bases between them. The CDR3 is made up of 12 amino acids. The CDR3 sequence: CASSLGDYMEYV. CDR3 coding DNA: TGTGCCAGCAGCTTGGGCGATTACATGGAGTACGTC.

This clonotype has just a few counts. CDR3 coding DNA: TGTGCCAGCAGTCCACCGGGACTGGAGACTGAAGCTTTCTTT. This gives the protein CASSPPGLETEAFF. The chain recombines TRBV12-3 or TRBV12-4 with TRBJ1-1; perhaps TRBD1 as D (5 bases). V was shortened by 5 bases and J by 5 bases, with 15 bases between the two germline ends. This CDR3 spans 14 amino acids.

This clonotype was counted only a few times. V usage is TRBV7-9 and J usage is TRBJ2-7; 7 nucleotides align to TRBD1. Unmatched junction bases numbered 11, after V lost 5 bases and J lost 4 bases. Germline lookup yields CDR1 SEHNR and CDR2 FQNEAQ (reference sequence). The CDR3 runs 15 residues. CDR3 sequence (DNA): TGTGCCAGCAGCACGAGACAGGGAACCTCTTACGAGCAGTACTTC. Its protein product is CASSTRQGTSYEQYF.

This chain uses TRBV19 with TRBJ2-7, with 7 bases fitting TRBD1. There are 17 residues in the CDR3. V shed 5 bases and J 3 bases; nucleotides not matched to a gene: 16. Looked up from germline, CDR1 is LNHDA and CDR2 is SQIVND (reference sequence). The CDR3 DNA reads TGTGCCAGTAGTTTTCGCTTAACCGGGACAGCGAACTACGAGCAGTACTTC. Translation gives CASSFRLTGTANYEQYF.